These 20 T cell receptor beta chains were sequenced from one sample in a study of T cells after posttransplantation cyclophosphamide. Sequenced by immunoSEQ multiplex PCR; TCRdb stores in-frame clones only, minus some. Of about 36,000 clones in the sample, around 78% were seen once. Cyclophosphamide on days +3 and +4 followed busulfan-fludarabine conditioning and a marrow graft. The starting material was CD4+ T cells sorted from blood, obtained roughly 250 weeks after a stem cell transplant with posttransplant cyclophosphamide. The origin of the receptors is a female patient aged 35 to 55 who received an allogeneic stem cell transplant from a related donor, was CMV-positive, and had no GVHD. The graft donor may have contributed some T cells.

This rearrangement joins TRBV7-9 to TRBJ2-2; no clear D gene. V shed 0 bases and J shed 6 bases, with 5 bases lying between them. The CDR3 runs to 13 residues. Germline values: CDR1 SEHNR, CDR2 FQNEAQ (reference sequence). CDR3 protein: CASSLAWPGELFF. The CDR3 DNA is TGTGCCAGCAGCTTAGCGTGGCCCGGGGAGCTGTTTTTT.

This sequence joins TRBV18 and TRBJ1-1; D perhaps matches TRBD1 (5 bases). Germline CDR1 is KGHSH and CDR2 is LQKENI. CDR3 length: 16 amino acids. The V gene lost 4 bases and the J gene lost 3 bases, with 18 bases spanning the gap. The CDR3 here is CASSRRWGERDTEAFF. CDR3 in DNA: TGTGCCAGCTCACGGCGGTGGGGCGAAAGGGACACTGAAGCTTTCTTT.

This clone was counted between two and nine times. This rearrangement joins TRBV29-1 to TRBJ2-2; tentative D call: TRBD1 (6 bases). The germline V gene has CDR1 SQVTM and CDR2 ANQGSEA. The length of the CDR3 is 13 residues. The V and J ends lost 7 bases and 2 bases respectively, with 11 bases between them. CDR3 nucleotides: TGCAGCGGCTGGGACACCAACACCGGGGAGCTGTTTTTT. Translated: CSGWDTNTGELFF.

This chain connects TRBV11-2 to TRBJ2-4, with 8 bases fitting TRBD1. The V segment lost 4 bases and the J segment 0 bases; nucleotides outside the gene matches: 5. The CDR3 has 16 residues. Germline V CDR1 and CDR2: SGHAT, FQNNGV. The CDR3 loop reads CASSSGQGLAKNIQYF. The CDR3 nucleotides are TGTGCCAGCAGCTCAGGACAGGGATTAGCCAAAAACATTCAGTACTTC. Based on the CDR3 plus reference TRBV11-2 and TRBJ2-4, the full variable domain is EAGVAQSPRYKIIEKRQSVAFWCNPISGHATLYWYQQILGQGPKLLIQFQNNGVVDDSQLPKDRFSAERLKGVDSTLKIQPAKLEDSAVYLCASSSGQGLAKNIQYFGAGTRLSVL.

The chain carries TRBV6-6 and TRBJ2-7, with D uncertain. Between the trimmed V and J ends, which lost 0 bases and 0 bases, there was a span of 6 bases. The CDR3 spans 14 residues. The germline CDR1 and CDR2 sequences are MNHNY and SVGAGI (reference sequence). The CDR3 spells CASSYSRSSYEQYF. The CDR3 bases are TGTGCCAGCAGTTACTCTAGGAGCTCCTACGAGCAGTACTTC.

This chain joins TRBV5-1 and TRBJ1-2; D is perhaps TRBD1 (5 bases). The V and J ends lost 4 bases and 2 bases respectively, with 9 bases between them. In germline, CDR1 is SGHRS, CDR2 YFSETQ. The CDR3 sequence is 13 residues long. CDR3 amino acids: CASSGGQNYGYTF. CDR3 bases: TGCGCCAGCAGCGGTGGACAAAACTATGGCTACACCTTC.

The rearrangement uses TRBV6-1 and TRBJ1-5; 9 bases are a match to TRBD1. The CDR3 extends over 15 amino acids. Germline CDR1 reads MNHNS; CDR2 reads SASEGT. The V segment lost 7 bases and the J segment 4 bases; nucleotides outside the gene matches: 8. The CDR3 sequence: CASKAGTGRNQPQHF. CDR3 sequence (DNA): TGTGCCAGCAAAGCCGGGACAGGGAGGAATCAGCCCCAGCATTTT.

V gene TRBV2 combines with J gene TRBJ1-5; D unresolved. Germline V lookup: CDR1 SNHLY, CDR2 FYNNEI. The V end lost 4 bases, the J end lost 0 bases, and 10 bases lay between the germline ends. This CDR3 region has 15 residues. CDR3 sequence: CASSGTVYSNQPQHF. The CDR3 DNA reads as TGTGCCAGCAGTGGAACAGTTTATAGCAATCAGCCCCAGCATTTT.

CDR3 nucleotide sequence: TGTGCCAGCAGTGAATATCGGGGGGGCGTAGATACGCAGTATTTT. Amino acids: CASSEYRGGVDTQYF. The chain carries TRBV2 and TRBJ2-3; 8 bases align to TRBD2. Germline loops: CDR1 SNHLY, CDR2 FYNNEI. With 2 bases clipped from V and 5 bases from J, the junction kept 6 bases outside the gene matches. The CDR3 has 15 residues. Based on the CDR3 plus reference TRBV2 and TRBJ2-3, the full variable domain is EPEVTQTPSHQVTQMGQEVILRCVPISNHLYFYWYRQILGQKVEFLVSFYNNEISEKSEIFDDQFSVERPDGSNFTLKIRSTKLEDSAMYFCASSEYRGGVDTQYFGPGTRLTVL.

This sequence joins TRBV19 and TRBJ1-1; 9 nucleotides align to TRBD1. The germline CDR1 and CDR2 sequences are LNHDA and SQIVND (reference sequence). The CDR3 is 21 residues long. Germline trimming cut 4 bases from V and 1 base from J; bases unmatched to any gene: 22. The CDR3 region is CASSTRLRTGDRRAKNTEAFF. The CDR3 DNA follows: TGTGCCAGTAGTACCAGATTACGGACAGGGGATCGGAGGGCGAAGAACACTGAAGCTTTCTTT.

The CDR3 DNA follows: TGTGCCAGCAGTTCTCGTGTAGTCGCAACTAATGAAAAACTGTTTTTT. Translating gives CASSSRVVATNEKLFF. The chain recombines TRBV6-5 with TRBJ1-4; D remains ambiguous. The CDR3 runs 16 residues. V gave up 4 bases and J gave up 0 bases, with 12 bases separating them. Germline assignment: CDR1 MNHEY and CDR2 SVGAGI.

J is TRBJ1-3 and V is TRBV29-1; 8 bases agree with TRBD1. V dropped 7 bases and J dropped 4; count of bases not matched to a gene: 9. Germline V CDR1 and CDR2: SQVTM, ANQGSEA. The CDR3 has 14 residues. CDR3 sequence reads: CSAGQGRPGNTIYF. In DNA form, the CDR3 reads TGCAGCGCCGGACAGGGACGTCCGGGAAACACCATATATTTT.

This chain links TRBV27 with TRBJ2-7; maybe TRBD1 (5 bases). Deletions cut 3 bases from V and 5 bases from J, with 14 bases between. Looked up from germline, CDR1 is MNHEY and CDR2 is SMNVEV (reference sequence). This CDR3 region has 14 residues. The CDR3 nucleotides are TGTGCCAGCAGTTTCTCGGTTTTCAGGGACGAGCAGTACTTC. As protein: CASSFSVFRDEQYF.

The CDR3 nucleotides read TGTGCCAGCAGCCAAGAAATAATCTCTGGAAACACCATATATTTT. This gives the protein CASSQEIISGNTIYF. The chain links TRBV14 to TRBJ1-3; the D is unclear. The CDR3 covers 15 residues. The V gene's germline CDR1 is SGHDN and CDR2 FVKESK. V lost 0 bases, J lost 0 bases, and 6 bases lay in between.

The table lists this clone with a count of one. J is TRBJ1-2 and V is TRBV29-1; 9 bases line up with TRBD1. V lost 6 bases to trimming and J lost 6 bases; unmatched junction nucleotides: 5. Germline-derived CDR1 and CDR2 are SQVTM and ANQGSEA. This CDR3 has 12 amino acids. Here the CDR3 reads CSVRDREDGYTF. The CDR3 coding sequence is TGCAGCGTCCGGGACAGGGAGGATGGCTACACCTTC.

V gene TRBV6-6 combines with J gene TRBJ1-5, with TRBD1 matching over 8 bases. From germline, CDR1 is MNHNY and CDR2 SVGAGI (reference sequence). V was clipped by 5 bases and J by 6 bases; unmatched bases: 9. The CDR3 has 15 residues. For the CDR3, the DNA is TGTGCCAGCAGTCCTCAGGGGGCCGGGGGTCAGCCCCAGCATTTT. Translating gives CASSPQGAGGQPQHF.

This chain links TRBV29-1 with TRBJ1-3; tentative D call: TRBD1 (5 bases). There are 14 residues in the CDR3. Trimming removed 2 bases at V and 2 bases at J, with 10 bases between. Germline-derived CDR1 and CDR2 are SQVTM and ANQGSEA. The CDR3 DNA is TGCAGCGTTGAATCGGGCAGGGCTGGAAACACCATATATTTT. Its translation is CSVESGRAGNTIYF.

The genes are TRBV18 and TRBJ2-7; 7 positions match TRBD1. The CDR3 has 16 amino acids. CDR1 is KGHSH and CDR2 is LQKENI in the germline V gene. With V trimmed by 3 bases and J by 7 bases, 15 bases remained unmatched. CDR3 sequence (DNA): TGTGCCAGCTCACCCCCGGGCAGGGGGACCCTCGGGGAGCAGTACTTC. It is translated as CASSPPGRGTLGEQYF.

This sequence joins TRBV5-4 and TRBJ1-6, with TRBD1 as a possible D gene (6 bases). V was pared by 1 base and J by 7 bases, with 21 bases between. Germline CDR1 is SGHNT and CDR2 is YYREEE (reference sequence). The CDR3 runs to 18 residues. CDR3 loop: CASSLKGRGGRENSPLHF. CDR3 sequence (DNA): TGTGCCAGCAGCTTGAAGGGTAGGGGGGGCAGAGAGAATTCACCCCTCCACTTT.

The V gene is TRBV27, the J gene TRBJ1-4; 7 bases map to TRBD1. Germline CDR1 MNHEY, CDR2 SMNVEV (reference sequence). The ends lost 6 bases at V and 3 bases at J; junction bases unmatched: 1. This CDR3 has 13 residues. CDR3 region: CASRQGSNEKLFF. DNA of the CDR3: TGTGCCAGCAGACAGGGGTCTAATGAAAAACTGTTTTTT.